This T cell receptor (beta chain) was identified during a study of identical twins. CDR3 length: 15 residues. Between the trimmed V and J ends, which lost 0 bases and 2 bases, there was a span of 11 bases. From germline, CDR1 is SGHAT and CDR2 FQNNGV. This clonotype was recorded a few times. MiXCR, run by TCRdb on the 5' RACE reads, gives a single entry per CDR3 protein. Of roughly 190,000 distinct CDR3 sequences listed, about 15% were seen once; the top ten hold over 35%. These data were also reused for a study on T cells expressing NK-cell markers.

The TCR sequence derives from a young woman in good health. Sequencing was carried out using CD8+ T cells sorted from blood. V and J are TRBV11-2 and TRBJ2-7, with unresolved D. CDR3 DNA: TGTGCCAGCAGCTTAGACGCACATGCGGCCTACGAGCAGTACTTC. Translation: CASSLDAHAAYEQYF.